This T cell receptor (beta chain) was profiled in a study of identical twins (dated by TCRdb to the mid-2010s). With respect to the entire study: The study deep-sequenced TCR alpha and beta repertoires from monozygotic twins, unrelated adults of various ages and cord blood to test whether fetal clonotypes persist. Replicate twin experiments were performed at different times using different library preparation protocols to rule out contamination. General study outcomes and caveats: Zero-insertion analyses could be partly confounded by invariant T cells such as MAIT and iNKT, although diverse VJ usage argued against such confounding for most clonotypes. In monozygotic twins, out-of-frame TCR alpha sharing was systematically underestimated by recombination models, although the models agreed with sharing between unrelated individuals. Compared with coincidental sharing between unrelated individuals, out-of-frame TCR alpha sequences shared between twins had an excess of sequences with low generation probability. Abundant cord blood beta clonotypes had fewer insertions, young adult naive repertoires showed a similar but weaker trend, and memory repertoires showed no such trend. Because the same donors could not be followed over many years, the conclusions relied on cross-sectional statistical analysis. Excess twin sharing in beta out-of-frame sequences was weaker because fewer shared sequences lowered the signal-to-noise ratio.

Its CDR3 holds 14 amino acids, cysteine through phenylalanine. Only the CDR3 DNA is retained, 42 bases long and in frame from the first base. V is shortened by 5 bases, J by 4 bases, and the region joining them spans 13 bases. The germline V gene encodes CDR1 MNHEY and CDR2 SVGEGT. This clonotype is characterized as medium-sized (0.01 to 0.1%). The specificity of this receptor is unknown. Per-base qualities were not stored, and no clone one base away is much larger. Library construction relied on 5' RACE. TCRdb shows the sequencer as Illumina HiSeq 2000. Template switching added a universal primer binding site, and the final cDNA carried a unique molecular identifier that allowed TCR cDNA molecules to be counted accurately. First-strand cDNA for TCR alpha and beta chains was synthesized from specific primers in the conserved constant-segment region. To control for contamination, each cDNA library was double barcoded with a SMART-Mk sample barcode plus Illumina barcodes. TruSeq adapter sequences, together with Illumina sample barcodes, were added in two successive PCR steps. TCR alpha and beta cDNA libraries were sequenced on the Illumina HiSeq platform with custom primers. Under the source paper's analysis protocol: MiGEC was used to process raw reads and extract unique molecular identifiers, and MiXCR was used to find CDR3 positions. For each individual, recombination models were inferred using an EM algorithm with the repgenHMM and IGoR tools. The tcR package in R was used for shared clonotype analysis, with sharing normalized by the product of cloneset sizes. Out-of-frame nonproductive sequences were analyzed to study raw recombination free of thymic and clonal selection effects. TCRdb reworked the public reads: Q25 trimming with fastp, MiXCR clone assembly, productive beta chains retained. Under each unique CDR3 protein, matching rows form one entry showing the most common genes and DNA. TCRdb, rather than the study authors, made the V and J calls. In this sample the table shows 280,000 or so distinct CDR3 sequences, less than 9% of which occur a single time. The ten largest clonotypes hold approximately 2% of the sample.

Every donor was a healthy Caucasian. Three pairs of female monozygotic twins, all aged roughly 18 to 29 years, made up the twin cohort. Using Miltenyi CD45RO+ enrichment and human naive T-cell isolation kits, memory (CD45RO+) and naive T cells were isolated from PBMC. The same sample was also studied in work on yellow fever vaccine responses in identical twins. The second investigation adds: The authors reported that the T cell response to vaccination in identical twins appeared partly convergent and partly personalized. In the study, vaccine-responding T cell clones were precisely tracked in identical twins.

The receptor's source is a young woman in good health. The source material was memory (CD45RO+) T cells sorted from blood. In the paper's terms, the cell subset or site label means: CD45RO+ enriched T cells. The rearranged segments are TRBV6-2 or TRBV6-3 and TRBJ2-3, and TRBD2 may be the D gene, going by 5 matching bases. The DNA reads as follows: TGTGCCAGCAGTACTAGTTCCGAAGCAGATACGCAGTATTTT. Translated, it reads CASSTSSEADTQYF.